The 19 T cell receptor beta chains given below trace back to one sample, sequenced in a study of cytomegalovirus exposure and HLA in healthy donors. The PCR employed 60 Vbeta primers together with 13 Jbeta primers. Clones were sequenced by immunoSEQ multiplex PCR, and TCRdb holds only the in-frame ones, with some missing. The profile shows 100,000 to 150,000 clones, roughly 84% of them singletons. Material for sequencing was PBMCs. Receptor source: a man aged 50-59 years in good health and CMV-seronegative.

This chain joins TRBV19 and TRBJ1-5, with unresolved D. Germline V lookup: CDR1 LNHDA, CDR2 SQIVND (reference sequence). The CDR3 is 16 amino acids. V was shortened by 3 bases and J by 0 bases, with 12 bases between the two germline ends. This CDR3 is CASSMPRGASNQPQHF. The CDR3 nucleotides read TGTGCCAGTAGTATGCCCCGGGGAGCTAGCAATCAGCCCCAGCATTTT.

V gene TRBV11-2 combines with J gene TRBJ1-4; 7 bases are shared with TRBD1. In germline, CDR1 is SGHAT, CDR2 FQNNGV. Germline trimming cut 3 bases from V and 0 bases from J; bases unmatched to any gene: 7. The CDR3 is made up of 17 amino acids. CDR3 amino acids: CASSLAQGGATNEKLFF. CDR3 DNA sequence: TGTGCCAGCAGCTTGGCGCAGGGGGGAGCAACTAATGAAAAACTGTTTTTT. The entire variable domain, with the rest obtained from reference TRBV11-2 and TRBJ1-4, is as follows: EAGVAQSPRYKIIEKRQSVAFWCNPISGHATLYWYQQILGQGPKLLIQFQNNGVVDDSQLPKDRFSAERLKGVDSTLKIQPAKLEDSAVYLCASSLAQGGATNEKLFFGSGTQLSVL.

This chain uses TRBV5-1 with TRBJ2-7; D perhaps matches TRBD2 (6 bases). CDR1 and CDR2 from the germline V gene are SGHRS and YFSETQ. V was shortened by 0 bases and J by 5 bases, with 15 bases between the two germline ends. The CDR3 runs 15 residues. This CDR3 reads CASSLDGGARDEQYF. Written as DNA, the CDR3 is TGCGCCAGCAGCTTGGACGGCGGGGCGCGGGACGAGCAGTACTTC.

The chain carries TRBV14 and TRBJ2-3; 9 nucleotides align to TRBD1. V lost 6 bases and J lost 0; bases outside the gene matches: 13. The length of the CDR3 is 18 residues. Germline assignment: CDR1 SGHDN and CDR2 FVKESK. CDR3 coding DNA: TGTGCCAGCAGTTCCGCGACACTAGGGACAGGGAGCACAGATACGCAGTATTTT. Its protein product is CASSSATLGTGSTDTQYF.

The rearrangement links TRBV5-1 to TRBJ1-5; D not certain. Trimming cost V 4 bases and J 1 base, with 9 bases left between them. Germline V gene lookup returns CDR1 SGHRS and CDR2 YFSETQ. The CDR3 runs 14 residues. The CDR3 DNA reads TGCGCCAGCAGCGAGGGAGGAAGCAATCAGCCCCAGCATTTT. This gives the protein CASSEGGSNQPQHF.

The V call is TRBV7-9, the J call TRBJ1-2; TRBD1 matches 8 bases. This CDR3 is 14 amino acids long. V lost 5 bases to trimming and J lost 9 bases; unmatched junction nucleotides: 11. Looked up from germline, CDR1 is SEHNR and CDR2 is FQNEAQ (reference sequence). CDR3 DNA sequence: TGTGCCAGCAGCCCAGGGACAGGCGCCCGTAGCTACACCTTC. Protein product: CASSPGTGARSYTF.

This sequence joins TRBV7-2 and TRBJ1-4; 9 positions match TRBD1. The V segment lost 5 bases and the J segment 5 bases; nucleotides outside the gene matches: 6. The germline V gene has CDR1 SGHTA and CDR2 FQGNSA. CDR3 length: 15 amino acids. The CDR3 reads CASSLFDRGNEKLFF. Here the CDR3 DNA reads TGTGCCAGCAGCCTCTTCGACAGGGGGAATGAAAAACTGTTTTTT.

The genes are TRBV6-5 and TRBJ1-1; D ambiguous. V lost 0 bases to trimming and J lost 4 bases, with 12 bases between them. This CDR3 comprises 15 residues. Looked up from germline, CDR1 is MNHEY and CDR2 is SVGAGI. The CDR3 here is CASSYSEAGGTEAFF. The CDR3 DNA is TGTGCCAGCAGTTACTCAGAGGCCGGAGGCACTGAAGCTTTCTTT.

The DNA for the CDR3 is TGTGCCAGCAGCTTAGCCCCGGGATTGCACGAGCAGTACTTC. The encoded protein is CASSLAPGLHEQYF. The chain recombines TRBV7-2 with TRBJ2-7; a possible D gene is TRBD2 (5 bases). Germline CDR1 reads SGHTA; CDR2 reads FQGNSA. With 0 bases removed from V and 5 bases from J, the gap between germline ends came to 11 bases. The CDR3 runs 14 residues.

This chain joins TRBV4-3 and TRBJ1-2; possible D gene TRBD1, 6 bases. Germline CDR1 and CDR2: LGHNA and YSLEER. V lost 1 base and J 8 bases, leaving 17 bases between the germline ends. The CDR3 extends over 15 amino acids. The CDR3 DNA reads TGCGCCAGCAGCCAAGTTACGGCAGGACAGACGGGCTACACCTTC. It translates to CASSQVTAGQTGYTF.

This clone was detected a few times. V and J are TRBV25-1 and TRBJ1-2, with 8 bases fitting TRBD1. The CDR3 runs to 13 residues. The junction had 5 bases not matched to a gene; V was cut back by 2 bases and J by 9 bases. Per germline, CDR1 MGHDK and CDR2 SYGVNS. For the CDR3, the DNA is TGTGCCAGCAGTGAACCCCGGACAGGGAGCTACACCTTC. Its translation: CASSEPRTGSYTF.

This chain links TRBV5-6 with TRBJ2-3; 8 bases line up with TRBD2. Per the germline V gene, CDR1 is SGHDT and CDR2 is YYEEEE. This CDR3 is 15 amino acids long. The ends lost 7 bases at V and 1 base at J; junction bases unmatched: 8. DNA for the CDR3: TGTGCCAGCTCAAGGAGCGGGGGTGGCACAGATACGCAGTATTTT. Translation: CASSRSGGGTDTQYF.

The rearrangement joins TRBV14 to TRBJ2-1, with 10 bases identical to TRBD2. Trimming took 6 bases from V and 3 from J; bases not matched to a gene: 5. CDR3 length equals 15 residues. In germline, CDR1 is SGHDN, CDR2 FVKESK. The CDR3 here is CASSNLAGVYNEQFF. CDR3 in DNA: TGTGCCAGCAGTAATCTAGCGGGGGTCTACAATGAGCAGTTCTTC.

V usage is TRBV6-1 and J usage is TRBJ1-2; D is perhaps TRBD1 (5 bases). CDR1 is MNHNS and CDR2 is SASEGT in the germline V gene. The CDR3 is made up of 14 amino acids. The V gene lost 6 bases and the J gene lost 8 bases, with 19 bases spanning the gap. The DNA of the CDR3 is TGTGCCAGCAGCCCTTGGGGGACTCAGAGGGGCTACACCTTC. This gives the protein CASSPWGTQRGYTF.

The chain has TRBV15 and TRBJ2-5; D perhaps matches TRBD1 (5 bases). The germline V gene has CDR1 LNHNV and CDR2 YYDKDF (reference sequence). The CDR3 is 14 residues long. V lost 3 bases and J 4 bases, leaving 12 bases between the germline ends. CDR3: CATSSSTARETQYF. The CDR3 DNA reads TGTGCCACCAGCAGCTCGACAGCTCGAGAGACCCAGTACTTC.

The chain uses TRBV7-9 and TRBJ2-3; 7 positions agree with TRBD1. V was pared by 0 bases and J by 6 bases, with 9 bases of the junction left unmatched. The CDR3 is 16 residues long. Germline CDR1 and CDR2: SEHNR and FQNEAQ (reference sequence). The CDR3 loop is CASSLAPGGNPDTQYF. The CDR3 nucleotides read TGTGCCAGCAGCTTAGCCCCAGGGGGTAACCCTGATACGCAGTATTTT.

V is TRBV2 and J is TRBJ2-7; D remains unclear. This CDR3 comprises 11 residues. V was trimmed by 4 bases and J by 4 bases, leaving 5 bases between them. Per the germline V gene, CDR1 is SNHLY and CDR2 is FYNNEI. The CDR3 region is CASSGQYEQYF. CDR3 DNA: TGTGCCAGCAGTGGACAATACGAGCAGTACTTC. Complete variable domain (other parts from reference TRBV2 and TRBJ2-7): EPEVTQTPSHQVTQMGQEVILRCVPISNHLYFYWYRQILGQKVEFLVSFYNNEISEKSEIFDDQFSVERPDGSNFTLKIRSTKLEDSAMYFCASSGQYEQYFGPGTRLTVT.

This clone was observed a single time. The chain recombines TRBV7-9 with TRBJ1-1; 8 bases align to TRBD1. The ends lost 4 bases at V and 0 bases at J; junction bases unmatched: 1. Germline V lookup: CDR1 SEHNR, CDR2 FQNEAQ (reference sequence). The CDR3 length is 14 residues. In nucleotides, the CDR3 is TGTGCCAGCAGCTCGGACAGGGTGAACACTGAAGCTTTCTTT. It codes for CASSSDRVNTEAFF.

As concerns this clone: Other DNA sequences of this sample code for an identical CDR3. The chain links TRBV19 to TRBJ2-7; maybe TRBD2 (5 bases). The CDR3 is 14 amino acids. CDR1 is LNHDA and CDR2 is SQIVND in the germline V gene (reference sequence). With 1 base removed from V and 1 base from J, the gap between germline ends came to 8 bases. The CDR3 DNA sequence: TGTGCCAGTAGTATAGGGACTGGATCCTACGAGCAGTACTTC. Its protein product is CASSIGTGSYEQYF.